These 5 T cell receptor beta chains were all obtained from the same sample, sequenced in a study of T-cell memory formation after mild COVID-19. TCRdb independently ran MiXCR on the 5' RACE reads; one entry per CDR3 protein. The sample comprises 300,000 to 400,000 distinct CDR3 sequences, around a fifth of which are singletons, and around 13% rests with the top ten. The sample comprised PBMCs or a T cell subset sorted from them (not recorded which). Receptors originate from an adult woman who had mild COVID-19 (a few samples of this study predate the infection). Cell type and time point are not known.

A few counts support this clonotype. The V call is TRBV15, the J call TRBJ1-2, with D possibly TRBD1 on 6 matching bases. V lost 4 bases, J lost 2 bases, and 14 bases lay in between. The CDR3 is 15 amino acids. CDR1 is LNHNV, CDR2 YYDKDF, per germline (reference sequence). The CDR3: CATSNPGEGNYGYTF. The CDR3 DNA follows: TGTGCCACCAGCAATCCAGGGGAGGGCAACTATGGCTACACCTTC.

The table lists this clonotype with a few counts. This chain links TRBV4-2 with TRBJ2-3; D unclear. The CDR3 has 16 amino acids. V shed 5 bases and J shed 2 bases, with 17 bases lying between them. Germline V gene data show CDR1 as LGHNA and CDR2 as YNFKEQ. The CDR3 DNA is TGTGCCAGCAGCATCCCGCTAGAAACCGACACAGATACGCAGTATTTT. Translated: CASSIPLETDTDTQYF.

This clonotype was seen a few times. J is TRBJ2-3 and V is TRBV4-1; no firm D call. Germline values: CDR1 MGHRA, CDR2 YSYEKL. The CDR3 contains 16 residues. Trimming pared 6 bases from V and 4 bases from J, leaving 20 bases between. The CDR3 region is CASSPSLPLGADTQYF. The CDR3 coding sequence is TGCGCCAGCAGTCCCTCCTTGCCCCTCGGAGCAGATACGCAGTATTTT.

The V and J genes are TRBV12-3 or TRBV12-4 and TRBJ2-2, with 7 nucleotides matching TRBD1. This CDR3 spans 15 amino acids. The junction had 9 bases not matched to a gene; V was cut back by 6 bases and J by 5 bases. The CDR3 loop is CASRGALRGTGELFF. The CDR3 DNA is TGTGCCAGCAGGGGGGCGCTCAGGGGGACCGGGGAGCTGTTTTTT.

The rearrangement links TRBV12-3 or TRBV12-4 to TRBJ1-2; 7 nucleotides agree with TRBD1. J gave up 4 bases and V 5 bases, and 7 bases lay outside the gene matches. The CDR3 spans 14 residues. As DNA, the CDR3 is TGTGCCAGCAGTCGAAGACAGGGCCCCTATGGCTACACCTTC. This codes for CASSRRQGPYGYTF.